This T cell receptor (beta chain) was observed in a study of T-cell memory formation after mild COVID-19 listed by TCRdb under 2021. For the wider study: TCR sequence clusters from the two donors were largely donor specific. The cohort was made up of two young adult volunteers, one female and one male, who were previously healthy. T-cell clones expanding and contracting after mild COVID-19 in two donors were tracked by longitudinal TCRalpha and TCRbeta repertoire sequencing. Points the paper makes about the study in general: The second-wave clones that peaked on day 37 were not confirmed to be SARS-CoV-2 specific. The study covered only a couple of mild cases, and larger cohorts including severe cases with pre-infection samples were considered necessary. Some responding clones were found in pre-infection memory, which suggests that pre-existing cross-reactive memory T cells took part in the SARS-CoV-2 response. Contracting CD4+ clones appeared mostly in the CM and EM memory subsets, whereas CD8+ clones were enriched in EMRA. Balanced CD4/CD8 phenotypes were observed for clones contracting from day 15 to 85, whereas a bias towards CD4+ was observed for a second wave of clones expanding from day 15 to 37.

Instrument on record: Illumina NovaSeq 6000. TCRalpha and TCRbeta cDNA libraries were constructed by 5'RACE with constant-segment primers, with sample barcodes and unique molecular identifiers being introduced. Trizol reagent was used to extract RNA from every sample. Libraries were amplified in two PCR steps, with a second sample barcode and Illumina TruSeq adapters added in the second step. The libraries were sequenced on an Illumina NovaSeq using 2 x 150 bp paired-end reads. The paper's data handling went like this. Demultiplexing of reads and collapsing into UMI-guided consensus sequences were performed with migec v1.2.7. Using mixcr v2.1.11, the UMI consensuses were aligned to TRA and TRB V and J templates and assembled into clonotypes. A clonotype was counted as expanded or contracted only if both edgeR and NoisET called the change significant, with noise models trained on biological replicates. For edgeR calls, a false discovery rate-adjusted p below 0.01 and a log2 fold-change threshold of 1 were applied. PCA with hierarchical clustering of max-normalized trajectories of the 1000 most abundant clonotypes was used as exploratory dynamics analysis. The CD4 or CD8 phenotype of responding clones was assigned using the separately sequenced CD4+ and CD8+ repertoires. TCRdb passed the public sequencing reads through fastp at Q25 and MiXCR, retaining productive beta sequences. Rows are unified per CDR3 protein, each entry keeping the most common DNA and genes. Clone size and V and J calls follow TCRdb, not the original study. A total of over 150,000 distinct CDR3 sequences appear in this sample, over 20% of them only once. The top ten constitute roughly 24% of the sample.

A few counts support this clonotype. Its antigen remains unidentified. No much larger clonotype is one base removed from it; base qualities were not supplied. The germline ends are 6 bases apart after V is trimmed by 3 bases and J by 3 bases. From its cysteine to its phenylalanine, the CDR3 spans 13 amino acids. Solely the CDR3 DNA is kept, with 39 bases framed from the first base. PBMCs were isolated by Ficoll-Paque density gradient centrifugation. The sequence was obtained from an adult woman who had mild COVID-19 (a few samples of this study predate the infection). The sample titles of this study are shuffled in the database, so cell type and time point are left out; the donor was told from shared clones. Sequenced sample: PBMCs or a T cell subset sorted from them (not recorded which). The chain links TRBV12-3 or TRBV12-4 with TRBJ1-3, with TRBD1 tentatively as D gene (5 bases match). The nucleotide sequence reads TGTGCCAGCAGTTTCGGGGGTGGAAACACCATATATTTT. It specifies CASSFGGGNTIYF.